This T cell receptor (beta chain) was recorded in a study of breast tumors, draining lymph nodes, adjacent tissues. A word on this clonotype: The antigen remains undetermined.

Study outcomes and limitations: Tumor and nontumor repertoires were significantly more similar in luminal-like than in basal-like breast cancer.

TCRdb itself ran the multiplex PCR reads through MiXCR, one entry per CDR3 protein. The data contain roughly 25,000 distinct CDR3 sequences, roughly three quarters of them singletons. The clonotype was recovered from a female donor with breast cancer. Some clones in this sample may be carry-over from other donors' samples. Sequenced material: tumor-adjacent breast tissue.

Here the CDR3 reads CSAPGQRSYNEQFF. The DNA of the CDR3 is TGCAGTGCCCCGGGACAGCGCTCCTACAATGAGCAGTTCTTC. V is TRBV20-1 and J is TRBJ2-1, with 7 bases that match TRBD1. The CDR3 loop spans 14 amino acids. Germline V lookup: CDR1 DFQATT, CDR2 SNEGSKA (reference sequence). V shed 6 bases and J 0 bases; nucleotides not matched to a gene: 5.